This T cell receptor (beta chain) was identified in a study of T cells in women clearing cervical HPV infection. For the study at large: Controls gave blood once infection was undetectable; cases at lesion identification. General study points: Combining TCR richness with V gene abundances gave about 0.87 AUC. CIN3+ cases had significantly higher TCR repertoire richness than controls, but evenness did not differ.

TCRdb's table, derived via immunoSEQ multiplex PCR, lists solely in-frame clones and lacks some. Here the sample table reports some 20,000 clones. Worth noting for this clone: What it binds is not known.

All donors had a single incident cervical HPV16 infection, not prevalent. The sequencing sample was made of blood buffy coat. The clonotype comes from a woman between 18 and 70 years old with a cervical HPV16 infection that either progressed to CIN3+ or cleared (not recorded which).

CDR3 in amino acids: CASWDFTDTQYF. Incomplete CDR3 DNA: TGTGCCAGTTGGGACTTCACAGATACG. The V gene is TRBV6-2 or TRBV6-3, the J gene TRBJ2-3; tentatively, D is TRBD2 (6 bases). Read data end 3 residues before the CDR3 end; the end is taken from the germline J gene. Germline loops: CDR1 MNHEY, CDR2 SVGEGT. This CDR3 is built from 12 residues. Trimming removed 9 bases at V and 2 bases at J, with 9 bases between.